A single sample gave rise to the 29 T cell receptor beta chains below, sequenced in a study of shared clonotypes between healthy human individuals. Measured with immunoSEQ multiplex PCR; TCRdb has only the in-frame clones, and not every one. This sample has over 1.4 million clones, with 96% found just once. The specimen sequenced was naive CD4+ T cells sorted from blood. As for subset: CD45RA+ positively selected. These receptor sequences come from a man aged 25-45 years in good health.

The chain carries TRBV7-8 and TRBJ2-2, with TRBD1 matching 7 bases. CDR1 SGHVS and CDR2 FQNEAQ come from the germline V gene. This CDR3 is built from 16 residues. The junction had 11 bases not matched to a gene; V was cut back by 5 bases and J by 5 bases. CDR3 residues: CASSPHRDRTTGELFF. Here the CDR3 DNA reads TGTGCCAGCAGCCCCCACCGGGACAGAACAACCGGGGAGCTGTTTTTT.

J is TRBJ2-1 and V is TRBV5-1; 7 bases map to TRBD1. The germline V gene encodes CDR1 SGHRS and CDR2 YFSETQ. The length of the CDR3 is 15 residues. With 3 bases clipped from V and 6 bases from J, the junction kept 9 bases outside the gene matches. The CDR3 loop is CASSYDRDLGNEQFF. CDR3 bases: TGCGCCAGCAGCTACGACAGGGATTTAGGCAATGAGCAGTTCTTC.

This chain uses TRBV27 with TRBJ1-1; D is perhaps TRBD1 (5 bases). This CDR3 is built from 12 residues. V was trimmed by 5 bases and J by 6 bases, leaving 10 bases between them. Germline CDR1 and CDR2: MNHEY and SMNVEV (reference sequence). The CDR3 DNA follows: TGTGCCAGCAGTGATCGACAGTCTGAAGCTTTCTTT. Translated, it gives CASSDRQSEAFF.

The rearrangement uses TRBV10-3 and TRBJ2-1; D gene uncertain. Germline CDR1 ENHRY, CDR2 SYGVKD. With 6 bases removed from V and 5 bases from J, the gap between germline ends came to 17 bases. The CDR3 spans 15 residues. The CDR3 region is CAISHRLVGNNEQFF. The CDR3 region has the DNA TGTGCCATCAGCCACCGTTTGGTGGGAAACAATGAGCAGTTCTTC.

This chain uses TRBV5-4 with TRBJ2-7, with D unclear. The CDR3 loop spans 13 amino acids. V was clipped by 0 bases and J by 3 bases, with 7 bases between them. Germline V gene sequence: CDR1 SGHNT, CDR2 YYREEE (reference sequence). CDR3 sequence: CASSLAGLYEQYF. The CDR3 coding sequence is TGTGCCAGCAGCTTGGCCGGCCTCTACGAGCAGTACTTC.

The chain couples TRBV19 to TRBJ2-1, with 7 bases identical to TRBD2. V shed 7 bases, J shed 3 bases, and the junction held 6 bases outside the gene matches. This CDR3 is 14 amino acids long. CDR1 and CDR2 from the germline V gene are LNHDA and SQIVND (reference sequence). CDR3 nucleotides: TGTGCCAGTAAGAATGCGGGGGACTACAATGAGCAGTTCTTC. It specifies CASKNAGDYNEQFF.

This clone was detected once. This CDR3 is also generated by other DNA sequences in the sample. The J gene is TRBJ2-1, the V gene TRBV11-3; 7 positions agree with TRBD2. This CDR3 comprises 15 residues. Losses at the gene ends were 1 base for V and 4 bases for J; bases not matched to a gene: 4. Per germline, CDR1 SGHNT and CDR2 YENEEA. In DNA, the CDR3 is TGTGCCAGCAGCTTAGGGAGCGGGACTTACAATGAGCAGTTCTTC. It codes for CASSLGSGTYNEQFF.

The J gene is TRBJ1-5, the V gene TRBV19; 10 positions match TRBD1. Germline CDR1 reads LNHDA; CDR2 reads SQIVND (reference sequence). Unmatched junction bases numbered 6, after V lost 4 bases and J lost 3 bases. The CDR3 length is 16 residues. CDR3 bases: TGTGCCAGTAGTACCAAGGGACAGGGGTTCAATCAGCCCCAGCATTTT. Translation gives CASSTKGQGFNQPQHF.

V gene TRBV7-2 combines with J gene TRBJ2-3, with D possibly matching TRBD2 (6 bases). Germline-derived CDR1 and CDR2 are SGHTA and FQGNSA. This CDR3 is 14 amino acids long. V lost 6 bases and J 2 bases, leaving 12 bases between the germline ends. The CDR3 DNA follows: TGTGCCAGCAGTCGGCGGGGTATCACAGATACGCAGTATTTT. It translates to CASSRRGITDTQYF.

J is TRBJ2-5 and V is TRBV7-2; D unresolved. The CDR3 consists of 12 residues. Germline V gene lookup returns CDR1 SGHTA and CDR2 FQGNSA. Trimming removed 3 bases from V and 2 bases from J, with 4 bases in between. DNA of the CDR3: TGTGCCAGCAGCTTCCCGCAAGAGACCCAGTACTTC. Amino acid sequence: CASSFPQETQYF. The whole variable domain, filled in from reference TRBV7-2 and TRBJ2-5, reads GAGVSQSPSNKVTEKGKDVELRCDPISGHTALYWYRQSLGQGLEFLIYFQGNSAPDKSGLPSDRFSAERTGGSVSTLTIQRTQQEDSAVYLCASSFPQETQYFGPGTRLLVL.

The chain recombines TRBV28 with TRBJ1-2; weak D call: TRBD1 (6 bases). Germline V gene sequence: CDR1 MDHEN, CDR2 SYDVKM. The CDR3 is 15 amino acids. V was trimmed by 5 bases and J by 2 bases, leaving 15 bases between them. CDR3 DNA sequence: TGTGCCAGCAGTCTCCCGACAGGCCCCAACTATGGCTACACCTTC. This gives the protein CASSLPTGPNYGYTF.

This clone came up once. The CDR3 here is CASTGLGVSKEQFF. The CDR3 nucleotides read TGTGCCAGTACGGGACTAGGGGTTTCTAAGGAGCAGTTCTTC. The chain carries TRBV19 and TRBJ2-1; 8 bases fit TRBD2. Trimming removed 7 bases from V and 10 bases from J; junction bases left unmatched: 12. The length of the CDR3 is 14 residues. Germline V CDR1 and CDR2: LNHDA, SQIVND (reference sequence).

The CDR3 DNA follows: TGTGCCATCAGTGAGAGCCAGCGGTCCTACGAGCAGTACTTC. It specifies CAISESQRSYEQYF. The rearrangement links TRBV10-3 to TRBJ2-7; a weak D match, TRBD2 (5 bases). The CDR3 has 14 amino acids. Between the trimmed V and J ends, which lost 2 bases and 1 base, there was a span of 9 bases. The germline gives CDR1 ENHRY, CDR2 SYGVKD.

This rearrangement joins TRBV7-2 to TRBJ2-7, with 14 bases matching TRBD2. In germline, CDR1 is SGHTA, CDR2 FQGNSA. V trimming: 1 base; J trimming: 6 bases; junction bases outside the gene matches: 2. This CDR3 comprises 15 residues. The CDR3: CASSLVGTSGSEQYF. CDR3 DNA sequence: TGTGCCAGCAGCTTAGTGGGGACTAGCGGGAGCGAGCAGTACTTC.

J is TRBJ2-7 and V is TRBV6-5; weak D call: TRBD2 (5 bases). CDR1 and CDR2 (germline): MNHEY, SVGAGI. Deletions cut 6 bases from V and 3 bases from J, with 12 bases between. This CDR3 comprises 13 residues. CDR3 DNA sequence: TGTGCCAGCAGATCCTCGGGGAGCTACGAGCAGTACTTC. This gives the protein CASRSSGSYEQYF.

This CDR3 reads CASSPIQGGCGYTF. In DNA, the CDR3 is TGTGCCAGCAGCCCTATTCAGGGAGGCTGTGGCTACACCTTC. The genes are TRBV21-1 and TRBJ1-2. TRBV21-1 is a pseudogene segment. This CDR3 is 14 amino acids long.

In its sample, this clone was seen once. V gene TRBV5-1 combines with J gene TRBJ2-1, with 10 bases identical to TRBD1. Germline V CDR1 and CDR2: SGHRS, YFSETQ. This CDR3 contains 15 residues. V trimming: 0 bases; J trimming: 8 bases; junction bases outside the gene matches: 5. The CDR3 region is CASSLGTGGIYEQFF. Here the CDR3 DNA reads TGCGCCAGCAGCTTGGGGACAGGGGGTATTTATGAGCAGTTCTTC.

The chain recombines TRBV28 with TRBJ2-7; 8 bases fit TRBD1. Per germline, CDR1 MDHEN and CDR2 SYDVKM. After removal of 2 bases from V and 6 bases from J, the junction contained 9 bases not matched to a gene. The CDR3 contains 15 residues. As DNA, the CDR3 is TGTGCCAGCAGTTTAGGGGACAGGCGGCGTAGCGAGCAGTACTTC. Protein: CASSLGDRRRSEQYF.

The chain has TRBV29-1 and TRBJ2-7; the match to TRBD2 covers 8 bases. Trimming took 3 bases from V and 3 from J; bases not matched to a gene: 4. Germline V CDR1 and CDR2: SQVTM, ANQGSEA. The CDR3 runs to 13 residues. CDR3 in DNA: TGCAGCGTTGAGGCGGGAGGAAACTACGAGCAGTACTTC. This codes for CSVEAGGNYEQYF.

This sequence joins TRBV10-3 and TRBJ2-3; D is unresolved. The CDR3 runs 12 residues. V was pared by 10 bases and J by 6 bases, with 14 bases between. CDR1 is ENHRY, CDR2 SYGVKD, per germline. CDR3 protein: CATLGRSDTQYF. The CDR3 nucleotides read TGTGCCACCCTAGGGCGTTCGGATACGCAGTATTTT.

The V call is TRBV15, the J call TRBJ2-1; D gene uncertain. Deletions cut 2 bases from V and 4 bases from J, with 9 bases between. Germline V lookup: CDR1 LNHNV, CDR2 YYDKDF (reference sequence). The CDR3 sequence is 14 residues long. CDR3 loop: CATSRTPSYNEQFF. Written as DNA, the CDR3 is TGTGCCACCAGCAGAACACCCAGTTACAATGAGCAGTTCTTC.

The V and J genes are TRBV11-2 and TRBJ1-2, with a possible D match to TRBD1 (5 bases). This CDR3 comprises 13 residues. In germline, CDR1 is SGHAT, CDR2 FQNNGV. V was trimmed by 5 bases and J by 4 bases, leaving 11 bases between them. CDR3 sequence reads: CASSPRQGYGYTF. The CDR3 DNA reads TGTGCCAGCAGCCCCCGTCAGGGCTATGGCTACACCTTC.

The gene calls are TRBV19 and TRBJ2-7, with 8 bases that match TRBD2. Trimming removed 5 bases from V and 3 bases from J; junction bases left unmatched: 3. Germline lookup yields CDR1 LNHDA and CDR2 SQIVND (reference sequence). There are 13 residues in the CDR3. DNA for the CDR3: TGTGCCAGTAGTCGACTAGCGAGCTACGAGCAGTACTTC. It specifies CASSRLASYEQYF. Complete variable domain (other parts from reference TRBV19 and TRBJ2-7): DGGITQSPKYLFRKEGQNVTLSCEQNLNHDAMYWYRQDPGQGLRLIYYSQIVNDFQKGDIAEGYSVSREKKESFPLTVTSAQKNPTAFYLCASSRLASYEQYFGPGTRLTVT.

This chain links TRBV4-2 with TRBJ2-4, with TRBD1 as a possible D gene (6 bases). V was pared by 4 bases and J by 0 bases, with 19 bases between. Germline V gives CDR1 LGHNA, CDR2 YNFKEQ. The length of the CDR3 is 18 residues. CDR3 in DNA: TGTGCCAGCAGCCCTGCCCGACGGGACACCCTAGCCAAAAACATTCAGTACTTC. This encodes CASSPARRDTLAKNIQYF.

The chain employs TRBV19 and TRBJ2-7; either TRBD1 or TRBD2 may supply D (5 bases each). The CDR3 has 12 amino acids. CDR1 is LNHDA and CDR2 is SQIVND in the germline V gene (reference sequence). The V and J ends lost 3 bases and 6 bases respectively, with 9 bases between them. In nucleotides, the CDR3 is TGTGCCAGTAGTATGGTCGGGGCCGAGCAGTACTTC. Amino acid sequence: CASSMVGAEQYF.

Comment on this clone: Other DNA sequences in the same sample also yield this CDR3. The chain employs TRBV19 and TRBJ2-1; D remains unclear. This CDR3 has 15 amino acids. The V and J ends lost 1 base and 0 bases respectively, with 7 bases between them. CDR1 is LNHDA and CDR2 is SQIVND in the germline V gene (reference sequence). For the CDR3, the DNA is TGTGCCAGTAGTATAGCGGGCAGCTCCTACAATGAGCAGTTCTTC. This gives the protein CASSIAGSSYNEQFF.

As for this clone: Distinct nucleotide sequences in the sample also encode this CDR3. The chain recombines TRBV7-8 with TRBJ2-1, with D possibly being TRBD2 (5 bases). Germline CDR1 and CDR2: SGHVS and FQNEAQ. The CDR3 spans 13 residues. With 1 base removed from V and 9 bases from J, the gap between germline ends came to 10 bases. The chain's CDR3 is CASSLGLAGEQFF. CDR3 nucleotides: TGTGCCAGCAGCTTAGGCCTAGCTGGTGAGCAGTTCTTC.

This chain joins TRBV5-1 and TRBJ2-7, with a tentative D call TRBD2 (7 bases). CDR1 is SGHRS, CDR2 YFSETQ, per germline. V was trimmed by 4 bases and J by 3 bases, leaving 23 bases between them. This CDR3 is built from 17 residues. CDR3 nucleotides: TGCGCCAGCAGCCTCACGGGCCCGTCAAGGGGGGGCTACGAGCAGTACTTC. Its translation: CASSLTGPSRGGYEQYF.

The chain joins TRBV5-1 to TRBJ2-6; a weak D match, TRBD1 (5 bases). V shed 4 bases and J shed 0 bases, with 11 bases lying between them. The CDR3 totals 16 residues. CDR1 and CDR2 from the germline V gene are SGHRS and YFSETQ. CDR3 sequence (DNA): TGCGCCAGCAGCACTCAGGGAAACTCTGGGGCCAACGTCCTGACTTTC. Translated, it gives CASSTQGNSGANVLTF.